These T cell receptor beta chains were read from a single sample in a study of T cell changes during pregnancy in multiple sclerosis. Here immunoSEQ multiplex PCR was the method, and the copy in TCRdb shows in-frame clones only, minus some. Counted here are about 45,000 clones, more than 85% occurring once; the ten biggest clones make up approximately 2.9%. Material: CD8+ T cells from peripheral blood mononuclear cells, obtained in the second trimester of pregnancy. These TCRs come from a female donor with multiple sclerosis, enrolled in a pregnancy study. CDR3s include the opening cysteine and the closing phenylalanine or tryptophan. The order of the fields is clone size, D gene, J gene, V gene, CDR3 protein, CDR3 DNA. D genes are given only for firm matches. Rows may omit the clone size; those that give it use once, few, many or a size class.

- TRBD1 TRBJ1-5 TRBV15 CATSRDRGQPQHF TGTGCCACCAGCAGGGACAGGGGTCAGCCCCAGCATTTT
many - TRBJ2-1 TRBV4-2 CASSQASIDWRSYNEQFF TGTGCCAGCAGCCAAGCATCTATCGACTGGAGGTCCTACAATGAGCAGTTCTTC
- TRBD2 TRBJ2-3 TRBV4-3 CASSQDNAGGLTDTQYF TGCGCCAGCAGCCAAGATAATGCGGGGGGGCTTACAGATACGCAGTATTTT
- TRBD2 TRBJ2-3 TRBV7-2 CASSFPLAGGTDTQYF TGTGCCAGCAGCTTCCCTTTAGCGGGGGGGACAGATACGCAGTATTTT
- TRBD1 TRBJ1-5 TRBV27 CASSLGRGGNQPQHF TGTGCCAGCAGTTTAGGCAGGGGGGGCAATCAGCCCCAGCATTTT
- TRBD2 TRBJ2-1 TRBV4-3 CASSQTAGVTYNEQFF TGCGCCAGCAGCCAGACCGCGGGGGTGACCTACAATGAGCAGTTCTTC
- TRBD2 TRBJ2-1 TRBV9 CASSPAGVEQFF TGTGCCAGCAGCCCAGCGGGGGTTGAGCAGTTCTTC
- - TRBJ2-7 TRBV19 CASSPTVAYEQYF TGTGCCAGTAGTCCGACAGTGGCCTACGAGCAGTACTTC
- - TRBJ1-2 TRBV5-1 CASSTDSRGYTF TGCGCCAGCAGCACTGACTCGCGTGGCTACACCTTC
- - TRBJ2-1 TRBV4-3 CASSHLGGAGNEQFF TGCGCCAGCAGCCATCTGGGGGGGGCAGGGAATGAGCAGTTCTTC
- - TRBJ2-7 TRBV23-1 CASSQSRLPSSYEQYF TGCGCCAGCAGTCAATCAAGACTCCCGAGCTCCTACGAGCAGTACTTC
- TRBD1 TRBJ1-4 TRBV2 CASWDRDSSTNEKLFF TGTGCCAGCTGGGACAGGGACAGTTCAACTAATGAAAAACTGTTTTTT
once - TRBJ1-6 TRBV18 CASSPGGSPLHF TGTGCCAGCTCACCAGGGGGCTCACCCCTCCACTTT
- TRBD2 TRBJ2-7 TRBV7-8 CASSLSTSGYEQYF TGTGCCAGCAGCTTATCTACTAGCGGCTACGAGCAGTACTTC
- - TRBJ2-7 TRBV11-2 CASSFGAGGEQYF TGTGCCAGCAGCTTTGGAGCCGGGGGCGAGCAGTACTTC
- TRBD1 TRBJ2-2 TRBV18 CASSSNPGQGTTGELFF TGTGCCAGCTCATCAAACCCGGGACAGGGAACCACCGGGGAGCTGTTTTTT
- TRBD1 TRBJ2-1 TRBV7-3 CASSTTGINEQFF TGTGCCAGCAGCACGACAGGGATCAATGAGCAGTTCTTC
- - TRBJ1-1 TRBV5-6 CASSLVGANTEAFF TGTGCCAGCAGCTTGGTGGGGGCGAACACTGAAGCTTTCTTT
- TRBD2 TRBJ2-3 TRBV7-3 CASSPLAGGFGTDTQYF TGTGCCAGCAGCCCCTTAGCGGGGGGATTTGGCACAGATACGCAGTATTTT
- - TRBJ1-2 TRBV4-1 CASSQESSLMSLGYTF TGCGCCAGCAGCCAAGAGTCCTCCCTCATGAGTCTTGGCTACACCTTC
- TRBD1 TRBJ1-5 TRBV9 CASSPRAGGIQPQHF TGTGCCAGCAGCCCTCGGGCAGGGGGCATTCAGCCCCAGCATTTT
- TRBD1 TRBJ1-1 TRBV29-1 CSVLVRDRGAPTEAFF TGCAGCGTTTTGGTCCGGGACAGGGGGGCACCCACTGAAGCTTTCTTT
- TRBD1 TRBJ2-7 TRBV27 CASSFTAGPGTGPGGEQYF TGTGCCAGCAGTTTCACAGCAGGTCCCGGGACAGGGCCTGGCGGCGAGCAGTACTTC
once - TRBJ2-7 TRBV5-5 CASSPPGSYEQYF TGTGCCAGCAGCCCCCCGGGCTCCTACGAGCAGTACTTC
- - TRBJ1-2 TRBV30 CAWDSYGYTF TGTGCCTGGGACAGCTATGGCTACACCTTC
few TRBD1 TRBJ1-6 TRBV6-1 CAGGTGDNSPLHF TGTGCCGGGGGGACAGGGGATAATTCACCCCTCCACTTT
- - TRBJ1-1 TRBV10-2 CASKGSGTNTEAFF TGCGCCAGCAAAGGAAGCGGTACGAACACTGAAGCTTTCTTT
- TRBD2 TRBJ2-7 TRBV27 CASGLAGGVEQYF TGTGCCAGCGGTCTAGCGGGGGGTGTCGAGCAGTACTTC
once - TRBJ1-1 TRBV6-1 CASKQGNTEAFF TGTGCCAGCAAACAGGGGAACACTGAAGCTTTCTTT
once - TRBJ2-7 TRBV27 CASSFGQYTEQYF TGTGCCAGCAGTTTTGGACAGTATACCGAGCAGTACTTC
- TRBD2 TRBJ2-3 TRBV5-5 CASSLGGTSADTQYF TGTGCCAGCAGCTTGGGGGGGACTAGCGCAGATACGCAGTATTTT
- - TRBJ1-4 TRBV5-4 CASSLRGDEKLFF TGTGCCAGCAGCTTGAGGGGTGATGAAAAACTGTTTTTT
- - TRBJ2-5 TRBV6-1 CASSAFAGTGLETQYF TGTGCCAGCAGTGCGTTTGCGGGGACGGGGTTAGAGACCCAGTACTTC
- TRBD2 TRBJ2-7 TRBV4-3 CASSPESSGGPYEQYF TGCGCCAGCAGCCCCGAGAGTAGCGGGGGGCCCTACGAGCAGTACTTC
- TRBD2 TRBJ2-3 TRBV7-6 CASSSARSGGAPTDTQYF TGTGCCAGCAGCTCTGCCCGGAGCGGGGGGGCCCCCACAGATACGCAGTATTTT